This T cell receptor beta chain originates from a study of T cells in Graves' hyperthyroidism and ophthalmopathy (dated by TCRdb to the late 2010s). Background on the whole study: Peripheral blood samples were taken at initial diagnosis, before any treatment was given. A discovery cohort of around 98 patients, roughly 43 with Graves' ophthalmopathy and 57 with stable Graves' hyperthyroidism, was used to find distinguishing TCR V-J signatures. Prospective prediction of ophthalmopathy was tested in an independent validation cohort consisting of under 20 hyperthyroidism patients and some 17 patients who later progressed to ophthalmopathy. The 75 to 100 discovery patients were randomly divided into training and test sets at a 7:3 ratio. In several Graves' hyperthyroidism patients, the study also compared T-cell repertoires from thyroid tissue with T-cell repertoires from blood. After blood sampling, hyperthyroidism patients were treated with methimazole at a starting dose of 30 mg daily, and ophthalmopathy patients were treated with high-dose intravenous methylprednisolone. According to the paper, TCR Vbeta CDR3 sequencing was carried out on 135 peripheral blood samples, which came from fewer than 50 ophthalmopathy, around 75 hyperthyroidism and about 17 progressor patients. Results and caveats for the whole study, not just this receptor: No statistical method was used to fix the sample size in advance, and group allocation was not hidden from the investigators. Most expanded thyroid clonotypes (frequency above 0.001) were also detected in blood, a finding suggesting that blood repertoires may reflect thyroid immune responses. In validation, progression to ophthalmopathy was predicted by the model with 70.59% sensitivity and just over 72% specificity, a median of approximately 6.5 months before onset. Ophthalmopathy was separated from stable hyperthyroidism by a 13 V-J signature model, with around 88% sensitivity and approximately 81% specificity obtained in cross-validation and 80%/75% obtained in testing.

TCR beta CDR3 regions were amplified from RNA transcripts. For the first round of RT-PCR on the TCR CDR3, the HTBI primer set was used together with the Qiagen OneStep RT-PCR kit. Libraries were constructed in a second round of multiplex PCR, after which size selection and purification were performed. Sequencing of the libraries was done on an Illumina HiSeq2000 using paired-end 100 bp reads. On the study's bioinformatics: SOAPnuke was used to process the raw data, with reads discarded if the reads contained adapters or uncalled bases, had a mean Phred below 15, or lacked an exact constant-primer or identifier match. COPE v1.2.5 was used to merge the high-quality paired reads, and each unique nucleotide sequence was defined as a clonotype. MiTCR v1.1 was used to align the clonotypes against IMGT TRBV, TRBD and TRBJ reference segments. The analysis was restricted to V-J combinations with a frequency above 0.0001, which together covered roughly 99% of the repertoires. A TCS score was defined as the ratio of F50 (clonal expansion) to E x V (chaos), with BLOSUM62-based TCRdist applied between CDR3 peptides within each V-J. Welch's t-statistics and random forest reduced fewer than 550 V-J features to under 15, which were used in a naive Bayes classifier (R e1071). TCRdb applied fastp at Q25 and MiXCR to the public reads, then kept only in-frame beta chains. Each CDR3 protein appears once, grouped with its most common genes and DNA. These V and J calls rely on TCRdb rather than the paper's analysis. A total of hundreds of thousands of distinct CDR3 sequences appear in this sample, around 25% of them only once. Clones ranked in the top ten supply more than 60% of the sample.

Stable Graves' hyperthyroidism was defined as no progression to ophthalmopathy during 18 months of follow-up. Hyperthyroidism patients were aged 18 to 65 years and newly diagnosed, with disease duration of less than 2 months. Patients with uncontrolled infections, other autoimmune diseases, pregnancy or lactation were excluded. Diagnoses were based on clinical symptoms, serum thyroxine and TRAb, thyroid ultrasound and orbital computed tomography. PBMCs were separated from around 9.1 ml of fresh peripheral blood using Ficoll-Paque density gradient centrifugation. Total RNA was extracted using Trizol reagent, and RNA quality was assessed on an Agilent 2100 Bioanalyzer. Spanning cysteine to phenylalanine, the CDR3 consists of 12 amino acids. The entry retains the CDR3 DNA only, 36 bases that are in frame from base 1. A distance of 12 bases separates the germline ends of V and J, which lose 5 bases and 8 bases respectively. CDR1 and CDR2 are read off the germline V gene as MDHEN and SYDVKM.

This clonotype showed up just a few times. This clone's antigen is unknown. The record has no base qualities; no much larger clone is one base away. Sequenced input: blood. This clonotype originated in a man aged 50-60 years with Graves' hyperthyroidism. The chain employs TRBV28 and TRBJ1-2, with no D gene named confidently. The nucleotide sequence reads as follows: TGTGCCAGCAGTCCGACTCAGTTGGGCTACACCTTC. Its protein product is CASSPTQLGYTF.